A selection of T cell receptor beta chains follows, all from one sample in a study of blood T cell repertoires in COVID-19. Profiled with immunoSEQ multiplex PCR; TCRdb holds only in-frame clones, not every one. Among 150,000 to 200,000 clones listed, around 75% were seen once. Sequencing was carried out using peripheral blood. The source is a woman aged 40-49 years with COVID-19, enrolled during active disease. Both conserved end residues are part of each CDR3. The order of the fields is D gene, clone size, V gene, J gene, CDR3 protein, CDR3 DNA. The D gene is left open where the match is weak. Size tells how often a clone was seen (once, few, many) or the class of an expanded clone, and some rows leave it out.

TRBD1,-,TRBV7-3,TRBJ1-1,CASSRDRDTEAFF,TGTGCCAGCAGCCGGGACAGAGACACTGAAGCTTTCTTT
TRBD2,-,TRBV9,TRBJ2-3,CASSVATGTSGRDDTQYF,TGTGCCAGCAGCGTAGCCACCGGGACTAGCGGGAGGGATGATACGCAGTATTTT
-,-,TRBV3-1/TRBV3-2,TRBJ2-7,CASSQGPGSYEQYF,TGTGCCAGCAGCCAAGGTCCGGGCTCCTACGAGCAGTACTTC
-,few,TRBV18,TRBJ1-1,CASSPSEGSPEAFF,TGTGCCAGCTCACCTTCGGAGGGGAGTCCTGAAGCTTTCTTT
TRBD2,few,TRBV7-9,TRBJ2-3,CASSFASGGGTQYF,TGTGCCAGCAGCTTCGCTAGCGGGGGAGGTACGCAGTATTTT
TRBD1,few,TRBV7-2,TRBJ1-1,CASSPDRDREAFF,TGTGCCAGCAGCCCCGATCGGGACAGGGAAGCTTTCTTT
-,-,TRBV6-5,TRBJ2-1,CASIRAVSSYNEQFF,TGTGCCAGCATCCGAGCGGTTAGCTCCTACAATGAGCAGTTCTTC
-,few,TRBV6-2/TRBV6-3,TRBJ1-2,CASSYTREVHGYTF,TGTGCCAGCAGTTACACCAGGGAAGTACATGGCTACACCTTC
-,-,TRBV5-4,TRBJ2-3,CASSLAGAQGTDTQYF,TGTGCCAGCAGCTTGGCGGGTGCCCAAGGCACAGATACGCAGTATTTT
-,-,TRBV27,TRBJ1-4,CASSLLRGEKLFF,TGTGCCAGCAGCCTCCTAAGAGGAGAAAAACTGTTTTTT
-,once,TRBV11-2,TRBJ1-6,CASSRDSSYNSPFHF,TGTGCCAGCAGCAGAGACAGCTCCTATAATTCACCCTTCCACTTT
TRBD1,-,TRBV5-4,TRBJ2-7,CASSSGQASSYEQYF,TGTGCCAGCAGCTCGGGACAGGCAAGCTCCTACGAGCAGTACTTC
-,-,TRBV6-5,TRBJ1-4,CASLRGGQFNEKLFF,TGTGCCAGCCTTAGGGGGGGACAATTTAATGAAAAACTGTTTTTT
-,-,TRBV7-8,TRBJ2-1,CASSFSGIALRNNEQFF,TGTGCCAGCAGCTTCTCCGGGATCGCACTTCGGAACAATGAGCAGTTCTTC
TRBD1,-,TRBV20-1,TRBJ1-6,CSASPGTGGESPLHF,TGCAGTGCTAGTCCCGGGACAGGGGGAGAGTCACCCCTCCACTTT
-,-,TRBV7-2,TRBJ1-6,CASSLSPGNSPLHF,TGTGCCAGCAGCTTATCCCCAGGGAATTCACCCCTCCACTTT
-,-,TRBV5-1,TRBJ2-2,CASKDYLNTGELFF,TGCGCCAGCAAGGACTACTTGAACACCGGGGAGCTGTTTTTT
TRBD1,-,TRBV6-1,TRBJ1-5,CASSEGQGLFSEQPQHF,TGTGCCAGCAGTGAAGGACAGGGGCTCTTTTCAGAGCAGCCCCAGCATTTT
TRBD1,-,TRBV5-1,TRBJ2-1,CASSLGQGENEQFF,TGCGCCAGCAGCTTGGGACAGGGAGAGAATGAGCAGTTCTTC
TRBD1,-,TRBV5-1,TRBJ2-2,CASSRGQGNTGELFF,TGCGCCAGCAGCCGGGGACAGGGGAACACCGGGGAGCTGTTTTTT
TRBD2,-,TRBV6-5,TRBJ2-1,CASSSGGASYYNEQFF,TGTGCCAGCAGTTCGGGGGGGGCCTCCTACTACAATGAGCAGTTCTTC
-,few,TRBV11-3,TRBJ2-3,CASGQGDTQYF,TGTGCCAGCGGACAAGGGGATACGCAGTATTTT
-,-,TRBV5-1,TRBJ1-4,CASSNRQGATNEKLFF,TGCGCCAGCAGCAACAGGCAGGGCGCAACTAATGAAAAACTGTTTTTT
TRBD1,-,TRBV11-3,TRBJ2-2,CASRPGQGARGTGELFF,TGTGCCAGCAGACCCGGACAGGGGGCGCGAGGAACCGGGGAGCTGTTTTTT
-,few,TRBV20-1,TRBJ2-7,CSAPGRYEQYF,TGCAGTGCTCCAGGTCGATACGAGCAGTACTTC
TRBD2,-,TRBV7-9,TRBJ2-7,CASSLGGSAGYEQYF,TGTGCCAGCAGCTTAGGCGGGAGTGCCGGCTACGAGCAGTACTTC